This entry lists 24 T cell receptor beta chains sequenced from one sample in a study of blood T cell repertoires in COVID-19. Only in-frame clones appear in the TCRdb table, and some are missing; sequencing was by immunoSEQ multiplex PCR. The sample has 60,000 to 80,000 clones; roughly 84% are singletons. Sequencing was done on a sample of peripheral blood. The receptor source for this set is a man aged 45-65 years with active COVID-19.

The chain uses TRBV5-6 and TRBJ1-2; a possible D gene is TRBD1 (5 bases). In germline, CDR1 is SGHDT, CDR2 YYEEEE. This CDR3 comprises 13 residues. Between the trimmed V and J ends, which lost 4 bases and 2 bases, there was a span of 9 bases. The CDR3 sequence is CASSLTVNYGYTF. CDR3 coding DNA: TGTGCCAGCAGCCTGACAGTCAACTATGGCTACACCTTC.

Only one count was recorded for this clone. The chain has TRBV5-8 and TRBJ2-4, with D possibly being TRBD1 (5 bases). The CDR3 totals 15 residues. The V end lost 4 bases, the J end lost 3 bases, and 14 bases lay between the germline ends. Looked up from germline, CDR1 is SGHTS and CDR2 is YDEGEE. The CDR3 nucleotides are TGTGCCAGCAGCCCGAAGGGGTTCGTCAAAAACATTCAGTACTTC. This sequence encodes CASSPKGFVKNIQYF.

J is TRBJ2-4 and V is TRBV9; 10 bases fit TRBD2. This CDR3 region has 16 residues. With 0 bases clipped from V and 8 bases from J, the junction kept 8 bases outside the gene matches. CDR1 SGDLS and CDR2 YYNGEE come from the germline V gene. The chain's CDR3 is CASSVVASGSVDIQYF. As DNA, the CDR3 is TGTGCCAGCAGCGTAGTGGCTAGCGGGAGTGTTGACATTCAGTACTTC.

This chain uses TRBV7-9 with TRBJ2-2, with 10 nucleotides matching TRBD2. Germline V lookup: CDR1 SEHNR, CDR2 FQNEAQ (reference sequence). This CDR3 contains 15 residues. V was pared by 4 bases and J by 6 bases, with 5 bases of the junction left unmatched. Written as DNA, the CDR3 is TGTGCCAGCAGCTCTCTAGCGGGAGTGGCCGGGGAGCTGTTTTTT. Translating it yields CASSSLAGVAGELFF.

This chain links TRBV15 with TRBJ1-1; D possibly corresponds to TRBD1 (5 bases). V dropped 1 base and J dropped 6 bases, with 6 bases sitting between them. The CDR3 has 12 residues. Germline lookup yields CDR1 LNHNV and CDR2 YYDKDF (reference sequence). In nucleotides, the CDR3 is TGTGCCACCAGCAGAGGGGGGGCTGAAGCTTTCTTT. Translation: CATSRGGAEAFF.

This clone showed up just once. The rearrangement links TRBV5-6 to TRBJ1-6, with D possibly being TRBD1 (5 bases). From germline, CDR1 is SGHDT and CDR2 YYEEEE. The germline V and J ends were trimmed by 0 bases and 8 bases, with 21 bases remaining between them. This CDR3 is built from 18 residues. The CDR3 coding sequence is TGTGCCAGCAGCTTGGGGCGGCGGGGGACTTCACGGGATTCACCCCTCCACTTT. Encoded protein: CASSLGRRGTSRDSPLHF.

The CDR3 region has the DNA TGCGCCAGCAGCTTGGGCAGGTTTAGCACCGGGGAGCTGTTTTTT. It specifies CASSLGRFSTGELFF. The chain couples TRBV5-1 to TRBJ2-2, with unresolved D. Germline assignment: CDR1 SGHRS and CDR2 YFSETQ. Deletions cut 0 bases from V and 4 bases from J, with 10 bases between. This CDR3 contains 15 residues.

This sequence joins TRBV2 and TRBJ2-4; 11 bases line up with TRBD1. The CDR3 is 18 residues long. Trimming cost V 5 bases and J 1 base; bases outside gene matches: 10. The germline V gene encodes CDR1 SNHLY and CDR2 FYNNEI. The CDR3 DNA is TGTGCCAGCAGTTCTGGGACAGGGGGAGTGGGGGCCAAAAACATTCAGTACTTC. This codes for CASSSGTGGVGAKNIQYF.

The chain carries TRBV6-5 and TRBJ2-1, with 7 bases aligning to TRBD2. J gave up 0 bases and V 6 bases, and 5 bases lay outside the gene matches. Looked up from germline, CDR1 is MNHEY and CDR2 is SVGAGI. The CDR3 is 15 residues long. CDR3 region: CASSRGSSSYNEQFF. The CDR3 DNA reads TGTGCCAGCAGCCGCGGGAGTAGCTCCTACAATGAGCAGTTCTTC.

This chain links TRBV12-3 or TRBV12-4 with TRBJ1-2; D is possibly TRBD1 (5 bases). CDR3 length: 13 amino acids. V lost 2 bases, J lost 4 bases, and 8 bases lay in between. CDR3 in DNA: TGTGCCAGCAGTTTACTGGGGGGCTATGGCTACACCTTC. It encodes CASSLLGGYGYTF.

The chain couples TRBV2 to TRBJ1-1; D unresolved. The CDR3 length is 13 residues. Germline lookup yields CDR1 SNHLY and CDR2 FYNNEI. Trimming took 6 bases from V and 1 from J, leaving 9 bases between them. CDR3 loop: CASRPQANTEAFF. The CDR3 bases are TGTGCCAGCAGGCCTCAGGCGAACACTGAAGCTTTCTTT.

This chain connects TRBV25-1 to TRBJ2-7, with 11 bases fitting TRBD2. The trim removed 1 base at V and 3 bases at J, leaving 5 bases unmatched. Germline values: CDR1 MGHDK, CDR2 SYGVNS. CDR3 size: 16 residues. The CDR3 here is CASSEFGTSGFYEQYF. The CDR3 bases are TGTGCCAGCAGTGAATTTGGGACTAGCGGCTTCTACGAGCAGTACTTC.

The chain uses TRBV7-2 and TRBJ1-1, with TRBD1 identical over 8 bases. The ends lost 1 base at V and 11 bases at J; junction bases unmatched: 6. The CDR3 spans 13 residues. Germline V lookup: CDR1 SGHTA, CDR2 FQGNSA. Here the CDR3 DNA reads TGTGCCAGCAGCTTAGGGCCGACAGGGGAGGCTTTCTTT. Translation gives CASSLGPTGEAFF.

The rearrangement links TRBV15 to TRBJ2-1; the match to TRBD2 covers 7 bases. Per the germline V gene, CDR1 is LNHNV and CDR2 is YYDKDF (reference sequence). V gave up 0 bases and J gave up 9 bases; unmatched junction bases: 8. CDR3 length: 15 residues. The DNA for the CDR3 is TGTGCCACCAGCAGAGAAGACCTAGCGGTCGGTGAGCAGTTCTTC. Its translation: CATSREDLAVGEQFF.

The rearrangement uses TRBV6-6 and TRBJ2-5; 11 bases align to TRBD2. This CDR3 comprises 16 residues. J gave up 2 bases and V 3 bases, and 5 bases lay outside the gene matches. From germline, CDR1 is MNHNY and CDR2 SVGAGI (reference sequence). The CDR3 reads CASSYWRTSGQETQYF. The CDR3 DNA is TGTGCCAGCAGTTATTGGAGGACTAGCGGGCAAGAGACCCAGTACTTC.

In its sample, this clone was seen once. The J gene is TRBJ1-6, the V gene TRBV11-2, with 9 nucleotides matching TRBD1. Germline values: CDR1 SGHAT, CDR2 FQNNGV. This CDR3 region has 15 residues. V shed 6 bases, J shed 8 bases, and the junction held 8 bases outside the gene matches. This CDR3 is CASRTTGTGYSPLHF. The DNA of the CDR3 is TGTGCCAGCAGAACCACCGGGACAGGGTATTCACCCCTCCACTTT.

The chain joins TRBV18 to TRBJ2-7; 9 bases are shared with TRBD1. Germline V CDR1 and CDR2: KGHSH, LQKENI. The CDR3 contains 13 residues. J gave up 6 bases and V 2 bases, and 2 bases lay outside the gene matches. CDR3 DNA sequence: TGTGCCAGCTCACCAACGGACAGGGGCGAGCAGTACTTC. This sequence encodes CASSPTDRGEQYF.

This chain links TRBV5-1 with TRBJ2-7, with D hard to call. The CDR3 is made up of 12 amino acids. The germline V gene encodes CDR1 SGHRS and CDR2 YFSETQ. V was pared by 4 bases and J by 3 bases, with 8 bases between. CDR3 nucleotides: TGCGCCAGCAGCACTCACGGCTACGAGCAGTACTTC. Translating gives CASSTHGYEQYF.

This clone showed up just a few times. The chain couples TRBV5-1 to TRBJ1-2, with TRBD1 as a possible D gene (6 bases). Germline values: CDR1 SGHRS, CDR2 YFSETQ. Trimming left V 4 bases short and J 3 bases short, with 16 bases between. The CDR3 spans 15 residues. The DNA of the CDR3 is TGCGCCAGCAGCGATCGGGCAGGGGTGGACTATGGCTACACCTTC. Its protein is CASSDRAGVDYGYTF.

The chain couples TRBV5-1 to TRBJ2-7; 10 bases map to TRBD2. The CDR3 loop spans 15 amino acids. Germline trimming cut 3 bases from V and 1 base from J; bases unmatched to any gene: 4. Germline V CDR1 and CDR2: SGHRS, YFSETQ. Here the CDR3 DNA reads TGCGCCAGCAGCTCGGGACTAGCGAGTTCCTACGAGCAGTACTTC. It is translated as CASSSGLASSYEQYF.

The chain couples TRBV11-2 to TRBJ2-1, with 10 bases that match TRBD2. The CDR3 is 16 residues long. Per the germline V gene, CDR1 is SGHAT and CDR2 is FQNNGV. After removal of 7 bases from V and 8 bases from J, the junction contained 14 bases not matched to a gene. This CDR3 is CASIQARLAGKHEQFF. DNA for the CDR3: TGTGCCAGCATTCAGGCCCGACTAGCGGGTAAGCATGAGCAGTTCTTC.

The chain uses TRBV2 and TRBJ1-5; TRBD1 might be the D (6 bases). Per germline, CDR1 SNHLY and CDR2 FYNNEI. The CDR3 has 18 residues. The V end lost 6 bases, the J end lost 1 base, and 22 bases lay between the germline ends. CDR3 coding DNA: TGTGCCAGCAGCACCCACCCCGGGACACTGGGAAGCAATCAGCCCCAGCATTTT. It translates to CASSTHPGTLGSNQPQHF.

The CDR3 sequence is CASSRTGGSFAYEQYF. The DNA for the CDR3 is TGTGCCAGCAGTCGGACAGGGGGCAGTTTCGCCTACGAGCAGTACTTC. V usage is TRBV6-6 and J usage is TRBJ2-7, with TRBD1 matching over 11 bases. The CDR3 is 16 residues long. V was clipped by 5 bases and J by 2 bases; unmatched bases: 8. Germline CDR1 is MNHNY and CDR2 is SVGAGI (reference sequence).

The CDR3 coding sequence is TGTGCCAGCAGCTTTTCAGGGGATGGCTACACCTTC. Protein sequence: CASSFSGDGYTF. The V call is TRBV7-9, the J call TRBJ1-2; tentatively, D is TRBD1 (6 bases). Trimming took 3 bases from V and 6 from J, leaving 8 bases between them. The germline V gene has CDR1 SEHNR and CDR2 FQNEAQ (reference sequence). The CDR3 loop spans 12 amino acids.